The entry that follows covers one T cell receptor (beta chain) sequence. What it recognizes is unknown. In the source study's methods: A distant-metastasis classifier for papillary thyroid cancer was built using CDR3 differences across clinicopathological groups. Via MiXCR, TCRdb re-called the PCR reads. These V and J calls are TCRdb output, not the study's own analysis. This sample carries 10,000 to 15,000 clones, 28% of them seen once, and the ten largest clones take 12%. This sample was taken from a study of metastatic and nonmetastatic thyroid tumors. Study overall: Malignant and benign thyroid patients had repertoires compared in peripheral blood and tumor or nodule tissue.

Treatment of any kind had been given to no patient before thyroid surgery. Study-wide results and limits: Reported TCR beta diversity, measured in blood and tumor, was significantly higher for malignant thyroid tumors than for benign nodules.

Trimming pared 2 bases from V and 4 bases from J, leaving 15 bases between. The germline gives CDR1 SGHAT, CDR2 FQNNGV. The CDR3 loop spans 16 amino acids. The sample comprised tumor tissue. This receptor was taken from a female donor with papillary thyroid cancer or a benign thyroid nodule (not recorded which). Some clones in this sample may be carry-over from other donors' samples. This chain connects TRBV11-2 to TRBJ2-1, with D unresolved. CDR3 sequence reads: CASSLICRRSYNEQFF. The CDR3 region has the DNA TGTGCCAGCAGCTTAATCTGCCGGCGATCGTACAATGAGCAGTTCTTC.